One sample yielded the 9 T cell receptor beta chains listed below, sequenced in a study of blood T cell repertoires in COVID-19. Clones were read by immunoSEQ multiplex PCR, and TCRdb kept only the in-frame ones, dropping some. Of about 250,000 clones detected, nearly 90% appear once; the ten largest clones hold about 3%. What was sequenced was peripheral blood. Receptors were obtained from a man aged 18 to 30 with active or convalescent COVID-19.

In DNA form, the CDR3 reads TGTGCCAGCAGTTACGGCGGTTCGGCGGGCACCGGGGAGCTGTTTTTT. Its translation: CASSYGGSAGTGELFF. The J gene is TRBJ2-2, the V gene TRBV6-6; D possibly corresponds to TRBD2 (5 bases). The germline gives CDR1 MNHNY, CDR2 SVGAGI (reference sequence). The CDR3 sequence is 16 residues long. V was pared by 2 bases and J by 4 bases, with 14 bases between.

This sequence joins TRBV27 and TRBJ2-5; 9 bases map to TRBD1. This CDR3 contains 16 residues. The germline V gene has CDR1 MNHEY and CDR2 SMNVEV (reference sequence). The V segment lost 0 bases and the J segment 1 base; nucleotides outside the gene matches: 3. The CDR3 here is CASSLSGQGPQETQYF. The CDR3 region has the DNA TGTGCCAGCAGTTTATCGGGACAGGGCCCCCAAGAGACCCAGTACTTC.

CDR3 DNA sequence: TGCGCCAGCAGCCTTTCCCGGACAGGGTACGGCTACACCTTC. Translation gives CASSLSRTGYGYTF. The J gene is TRBJ1-2, the V gene TRBV4-3; TRBD1 matches at 8 bases. V was clipped by 4 bases and J by 8 bases; unmatched bases: 9. The germline V gene encodes CDR1 LGHNA and CDR2 YSLEER. This CDR3 is built from 14 residues.

This clone was counted only a few times. The V call is TRBV9, the J call TRBJ2-1; D is perhaps TRBD2 (6 bases). The ends were cut back, 4 bases at V and 0 bases at J, with 14 bases in the middle. The CDR3 is 16 residues long. From germline, CDR1 is SGDLS and CDR2 YYNGEE. CDR3 sequence: CASSPQTGDSYNEQFF. CDR3 bases: TGTGCCAGCAGCCCTCAGACGGGAGACTCCTACAATGAGCAGTTCTTC. The full variable domain, completed using reference TRBV9 and TRBJ2-1, is DSGVTQTPKHLITATGQRVTLRCSPRSGDLSVYWYQQSLDQGLQFLIQYYNGEERAKGNILERFSAQQFPDLHSELNLSSLELGDSALYFCASSPQTGDSYNEQFFGPGTRLTVL.

In nucleotides, the CDR3 is TGTGCTAGTGGTGCCAGGGGAGACGGCTACACCTTC. Residues: CASGARGDGYTF. This sequence joins TRBV12-5 and TRBJ1-2; D might be TRBD1 (6 bases). The V gene lost 5 bases and the J gene lost 8 bases, with 12 bases spanning the gap. The germline V gene has CDR1 LGHNT and CDR2 FRNRAP. This CDR3 spans 12 amino acids.

The rearrangement joins TRBV5-6 to TRBJ1-2; perhaps TRBD1 as D (5 bases). The V and J ends lost 0 bases and 4 bases respectively, with 13 bases between them. Germline CDR1 reads SGHDT; CDR2 reads YYEEEE. The CDR3 loop spans 15 amino acids. Here the CDR3 DNA reads TGTGCCAGCAGCTTGGGTCTTGGTACAGGCTATGGCTACACCTTC. As protein: CASSLGLGTGYGYTF. Combining the CDR3 with reference TRBV5-6 and TRBJ1-2 gives the whole variable domain DAGVTQSPTHLIKTRGQQVTLRCSPKSGHDTVSWYQQALGQGPQFIFQYYEEEERQRGNFPDRFSGHQFPNYSSELNVNALLLGDSALYLCASSLGLGTGYGYTFGSGTRLTVV.

The rearrangement links TRBV28 to TRBJ1-2; D gene uncertain. The germline CDR1 and CDR2 sequences are MDHEN and SYDVKM. The V end was cut by 6 bases, the J end by 5 bases, with 16 bases between. The CDR3 is 14 amino acids. The chain's CDR3 is CASSPGDFQYGYTF. CDR3 in DNA: TGTGCCAGCAGCCCAGGTGATTTCCAATATGGCTACACCTTC.

The rearrangement joins TRBV5-1 to TRBJ1-1, with D hard to call. Trimming took off 0 bases at V and 1 base at J, with 4 bases between the two ends. This CDR3 region has 13 residues. Germline V gene data show CDR1 as SGHRS and CDR2 as YFSETQ. The CDR3 DNA reads TGCGCCAGCAGCTTGGGCGGGAACACTGAAGCTTTCTTT. It codes for CASSLGGNTEAFF.

The count of this clone is one. The J gene is TRBJ1-2, the V gene TRBV29-1, with 9 bases aligning to TRBD1. V trimming: 7 bases; J trimming: 5 bases; junction bases outside the gene matches: 8. Germline CDR1 is SQVTM and CDR2 is ANQGSEA. The CDR3 runs to 13 residues. Here the CDR3 DNA reads TGCAGCGCTGCCCGGGACAGGGTTTATGGCTACACCTTC. This sequence encodes CSAARDRVYGYTF.